The clone carrying this TCR beta chain was seen many times. No antigen is known for it. Template-switch 5'RACE cDNA synthesis added a 10-nucleotide unique molecular identifier. In TCRdb, the 5' RACE reads were re-called with MiXCR into one record per CDR3 protein. This sample has about 66,000 distinct CDR3 sequences, with around 3% found just once. This sample was included in a study of neurological immune-mediated disorders. Study details: The multiple sclerosis group of some 34 included approximately 30 relapsing-remitting and 3 secondary progressive patients. Study observations and caveats: When grouped phylogenetically, the repertoires of 18 of the 34 multiple sclerosis patients fell together in one related-CDR3 cluster, which is a possible signature.

Germline values: CDR1 DFQATT, CDR2 SNEGSKA (reference sequence). With V trimmed by 6 bases and J by 2 bases, 5 bases remained unmatched. The CDR3 is 14 residues long. Sequencing was carried out using PBMCs. The receptor was derived from a man aged 35 to 55 with multiple sclerosis. The chain has TRBV20-1 and TRBJ2-3; TRBD2 aligns across 10 bases. The CDR3 DNA is TGCAGTGCAAACCTAGCGGGGGCCACAGATACGCAGTATTTT. Amino acid sequence: CSANLAGATDTQYF.